A selection of T cell receptor beta chains follows, all from one sample in a study of T cells in Graves' hyperthyroidism and ophthalmopathy. TCRdb re-derived calls from the multiplex PCR reads in MiXCR, one entry per CDR3 protein. The sample holds 90,000 to 120,000 distinct CDR3 sequences, 15% to 20% seen once. The sample consisted of blood. These TCRs come from a woman aged 45-65 years with Graves' hyperthyroidism. Each CDR3 is given with its conserved first and last residue. Each record gives: D gene, clone size, J gene, V gene, CDR3 DNA, CDR3 protein. The D gene is left open where the match is weak. Some rows have no size entry. The others give once, few or many, or a class for an expanded clone.

D: -
size: many
J: TRBJ1-1
V: TRBV20-1
DNA: TGCAGTGCCTCTCCCCCAGGGATGGTTGGCGCTTTCTTT
CDR3: CSASPPGMVGAFF

D: TRBD2
size: many
J: TRBJ2-7
V: TRBV20-1
DNA: TGCAGTGCTAGAGCCGGGACTAGCGTTCGCGAGCAGTACTTC
CDR3: CSARAGTSVREQYF

D: -
size: many
J: TRBJ2-5
V: TRBV5-4
DNA: TGTGCCAGCAGCATGGACAGTCTACAAGAGACCCAGTACTTC
CDR3: CASSMDSLQETQYF

D: -
size: many
J: TRBJ1-4
V: TRBV5-1
DNA: TGCGCCAGCAGCTTGGGTTCTGGTCGGAAATCGAATGAAAAACTGTTTTTT
CDR3: CASSLGSGRKSNEKLFF

D: TRBD2
size: many
J: TRBJ2-4
V: TRBV28
DNA: TGTGCCAGCAGAAGCGGGGTGGTAGCCAAAAACATTCAGTACTTC
CDR3: CASRSGVVAKNIQYF

D: TRBD1
size: many
J: TRBJ1-5
V: TRBV27
DNA: TGTGCCAGCAGTAGACAGGGCAGCAATCAGCCCCAGCATTTT
CDR3: CASSRQGSNQPQHF

D: TRBD1
size: many
J: TRBJ1-1
V: TRBV7-9
DNA: TGTGCCAGCCAGGGGGCTATCATGAACACTGAAGCTTTCTTT
CDR3: CASQGAIMNTEAFF

D: -
size: many
J: TRBJ2-3
V: TRBV5-1
DNA: TGCGCCAGCAGCTTACGGGAGAACACAGATACGCAGTATTTT
CDR3: CASSLRENTDTQYF

D: TRBD1
size: -
J: TRBJ2-7
V: TRBV7-2
DNA: TGTGCCAGCAGCCATACGACAGGGGGCGCCTACGAGCAGTACTTC
CDR3: CASSHTTGGAYEQYF

D: TRBD2
size: few
J: TRBJ2-1
V: TRBV12-3/TRBV12-4
DNA: TGTGCCAGCAGTCTAGTACTAGCGGGAGGGCCTCAGTTCTTC
CDR3: CASSLVLAGGPQFF

D: TRBD2
size: many
J: TRBJ2-1
V: TRBV7-2
DNA: TGTGCCAGCAGCTTAATCGCTAGCCCCCGGACTAGAAACAATAAGCAGTTCTTC
CDR3: CASSLIASPRTRNNKQFF

D: TRBD1
size: many
J: TRBJ2-2
V: TRBV3-1
DNA: TGTGCCAGCAGCCGACGAAGTGGGACAGGGGGCACCGGGGAGCTGTTTTTT
CDR3: CASSRRSGTGGTGELFF

D: TRBD2
size: many
J: TRBJ2-3
V: TRBV20-1
DNA: TGCAGTGCGGTCCCTAGCGGCTACACAGATACGCAGTATTTT
CDR3: CSAVPSGYTDTQYF

D: -
size: many
J: TRBJ1-3
V: TRBV5-6
DNA: TGTGCCAGCAGCTTAAAGGACAACCGAAACACCATATATTTT
CDR3: CASSLKDNRNTIYF

D: -
size: once
J: TRBJ2-3
V: TRBV2
DNA: TGTGCTACGCTTGGGACTACAGATACGCAGTATTTT
CDR3: CATLGTTDTQYF

D: TRBD2
size: many
J: TRBJ2-1
V: TRBV7-8
DNA: TGTGCCAGCAGACCCGGGACTAGCCCCAATGAGCAGTTCTTC
CDR3: CASRPGTSPNEQFF

D: -
size: many
J: TRBJ1-1
V: TRBV28
DNA: TGTGCCAGCAGGTATGTGGGGGAGGCCACTGAAGCTTTCTTT
CDR3: CASRYVGEATEAFF

D: -
size: -
J: TRBJ1-2
V: TRBV12-3/TRBV12-4
DNA: TGTGCCAGCAGTTTAATAGAAAGCTATGGCTACACCTTC
CDR3: CASSLIESYGYTF

D: TRBD1
size: many
J: TRBJ2-7
V: TRBV5-1
DNA: TGCGCCAGCAGCTCCGCAGGGGGAGACTACGAGCAGTACTTC
CDR3: CASSSAGGDYEQYF

D: TRBD2
size: many
J: TRBJ2-5
V: TRBV28
DNA: TGTGCCAGCAGTTTTCGACTAGCGGGAGGGAGAAAGACCCAGTACTTC
CDR3: CASSFRLAGGRKTQYF

D: -
size: many
J: TRBJ2-4
V: TRBV20-1
DNA: TGCAGTGCTGAGCTGCCGGGGCCCTTAGCCAAAAACATTCAGTACTTC
CDR3: CSAELPGPLAKNIQYF

D: -
size: many
J: TRBJ1-6
V: TRBV2
DNA: TGTGCCAGCAGTGACCGGGACCTCTCACCCCTCCACTTT
CDR3: CASSDRDLSPLHF

D: -
size: many
J: TRBJ2-5
V: TRBV29-1
DNA: TGCAGCGTTGGGCCGGGGGCTCAAGAGACCCAGTACTTC
CDR3: CSVGPGAQETQYF

D: TRBD2
size: many
J: TRBJ2-3
V: TRBV29-1
DNA: TGCAGCACCCTAGGCGGGAGCCGGAGCACAGATACGCAGTATTTT
CDR3: CSTLGGSRSTDTQYF

D: -
size: many
J: TRBJ1-2
V: TRBV28
DNA: TGTGCCAGCAGTGGCGGCAGGGACTATGGCTACACCTTC
CDR3: CASSGGRDYGYTF

D: TRBD2
size: many
J: TRBJ2-7
V: TRBV2
DNA: TGTGCCAGCGGGGACTACTACGAGCAGTACTTC
CDR3: CASGDYYEQYF

D: TRBD2
size: many
J: TRBJ2-7
V: TRBV3-1
DNA: TGTGCCAGCAGCCCACGACTAGCGGAGCCGTACGAGCAGTACTTC
CDR3: CASSPRLAEPYEQYF

D: -
size: -
J: TRBJ1-1
V: TRBV5-1
DNA: TGCGCCAGCAGCTTGGAAGGGAGTACTGAAGCTTTCTTT
CDR3: CASSLEGSTEAFF

D: -
size: many
J: TRBJ2-7
V: TRBV11-2
DNA: TGTGCCAGCAGCACCGACAGAGATCACTACGAGCAGTACTTC
CDR3: CASSTDRDHYEQYF

D: -
size: many
J: TRBJ1-1
V: TRBV7-9
DNA: TGTGCCAGCAGCTTAGCGGGAAATGAAGCTTTCTTT
CDR3: CASSLAGNEAFF

D: TRBD2
size: many
J: TRBJ2-3
V: TRBV7-9
DNA: TGTGCCAGCAGCCCCGGGACTAGCGGGAGGACAGATACGCAGTATTTT
CDR3: CASSPGTSGRTDTQYF

D: TRBD2
size: -
J: TRBJ2-1
V: TRBV7-8
DNA: TGTGCCAGCACCCTAGCGGGAGAATTATGGAATGAGCAGTTCTTC
CDR3: CASTLAGELWNEQFF

D: -
size: many
J: TRBJ2-7
V: TRBV6-1
DNA: TGTGCCAGCAGTGAACAGGGGACCTACGAGCAGTACTTC
CDR3: CASSEQGTYEQYF

D: -
size: many
J: TRBJ2-5
V: TRBV6-2/TRBV6-3
DNA: TGTGCCAGCAGTTACTCAGTGAGGCAAGAGACCCAGTACTTC
CDR3: CASSYSVRQETQYF

D: -
size: many
J: TRBJ2-3
V: TRBV6-1
DNA: TGTGCCAGCAGTGAAATTCCCTCACAGGAGAAACTAAGCACAGATACGCAGTATTTT
CDR3: CASSEIPSQEKLSTDTQYF